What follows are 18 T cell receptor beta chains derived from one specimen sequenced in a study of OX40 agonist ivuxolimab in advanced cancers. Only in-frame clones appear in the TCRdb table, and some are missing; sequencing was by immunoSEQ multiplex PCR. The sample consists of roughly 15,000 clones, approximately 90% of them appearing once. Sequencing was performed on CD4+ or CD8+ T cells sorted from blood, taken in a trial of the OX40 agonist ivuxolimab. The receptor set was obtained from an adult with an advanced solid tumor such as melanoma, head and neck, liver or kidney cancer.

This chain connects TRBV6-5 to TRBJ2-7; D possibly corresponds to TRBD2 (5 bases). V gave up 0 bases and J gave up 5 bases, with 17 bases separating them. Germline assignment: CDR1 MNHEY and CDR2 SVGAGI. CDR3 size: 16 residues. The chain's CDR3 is CASSYSTRPGVNEQYF. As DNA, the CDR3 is TGTGCCAGCAGTTACTCTACAAGACCCGGGGTGAACGAGCAGTACTTC.

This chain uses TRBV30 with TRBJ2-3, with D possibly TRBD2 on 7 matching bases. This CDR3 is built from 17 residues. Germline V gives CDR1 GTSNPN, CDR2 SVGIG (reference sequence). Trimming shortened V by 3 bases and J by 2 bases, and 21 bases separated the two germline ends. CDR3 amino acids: CAWSPHGGGPTTDTQYF. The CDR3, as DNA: TGTGCCTGGAGCCCTCATGGGGGGGGGCCTACCACAGATACGCAGTATTTT.

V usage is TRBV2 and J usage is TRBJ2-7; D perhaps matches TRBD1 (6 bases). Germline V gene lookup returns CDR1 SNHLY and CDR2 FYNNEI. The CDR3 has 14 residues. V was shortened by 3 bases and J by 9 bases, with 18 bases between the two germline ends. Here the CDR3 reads CASSDGGPTSSQYF. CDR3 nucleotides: TGTGCCAGCAGTGATGGGGGCCCAACTTCATCGCAGTACTTC.

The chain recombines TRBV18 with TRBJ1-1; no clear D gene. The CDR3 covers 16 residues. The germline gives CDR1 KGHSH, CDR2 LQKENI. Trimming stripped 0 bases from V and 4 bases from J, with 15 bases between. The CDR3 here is CASSPPSSRAGTEAFF. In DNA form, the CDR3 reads TGTGCCAGCTCACCACCGTCTTCTAGGGCTGGCACTGAAGCTTTCTTT.

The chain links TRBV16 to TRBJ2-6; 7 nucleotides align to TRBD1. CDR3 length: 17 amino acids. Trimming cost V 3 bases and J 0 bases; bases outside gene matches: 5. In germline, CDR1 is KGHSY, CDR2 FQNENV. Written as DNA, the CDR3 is TGTGCCAGCAGCCAGGGACAGTCAGACTCTGGGGCCAACGTCCTGACTTTC. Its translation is CASSQGQSDSGANVLTF.

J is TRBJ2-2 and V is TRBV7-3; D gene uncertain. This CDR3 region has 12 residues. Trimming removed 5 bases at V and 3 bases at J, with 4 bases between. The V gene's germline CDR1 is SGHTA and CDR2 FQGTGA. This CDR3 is CASSPYTGELFF. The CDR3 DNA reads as TGTGCCAGCAGCCCGTACACCGGGGAGCTGTTTTTT.

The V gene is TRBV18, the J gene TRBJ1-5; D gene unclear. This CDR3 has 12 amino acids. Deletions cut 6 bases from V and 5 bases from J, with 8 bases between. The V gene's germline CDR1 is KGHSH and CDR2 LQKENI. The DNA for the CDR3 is TGTGCCAGCTCGCTCCCCGATCAGCCCCAGCATTTT. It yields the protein CASSLPDQPQHF.

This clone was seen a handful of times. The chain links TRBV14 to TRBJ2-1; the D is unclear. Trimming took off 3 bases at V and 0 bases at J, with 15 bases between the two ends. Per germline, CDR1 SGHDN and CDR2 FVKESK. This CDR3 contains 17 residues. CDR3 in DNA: TGTGCCAGCAGCCATGCCTCCGGCCGGAGCTCCTACAATGAGCAGTTCTTC. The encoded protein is CASSHASGRSSYNEQFF.

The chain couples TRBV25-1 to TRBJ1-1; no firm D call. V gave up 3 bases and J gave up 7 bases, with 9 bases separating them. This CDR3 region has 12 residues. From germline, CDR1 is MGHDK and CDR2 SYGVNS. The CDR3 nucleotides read TGTGCCAGCAGTGATTTGCGGTTTGAAGCTTTCTTT. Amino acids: CASSDLRFEAFF.

CDR3 coding DNA: TGTGCCTTCCAGGGAGAATCTAACTATGGCTACACCTTC. Its translation: CAFQGESNYGYTF. This rearrangement joins TRBV30 to TRBJ1-2; D perhaps matches TRBD1 (5 bases). The CDR3 is 13 amino acids. Trimming removed 7 bases at V and 0 bases at J, with 12 bases between. Germline-derived CDR1 and CDR2 are GTSNPN and SVGIG (reference sequence).

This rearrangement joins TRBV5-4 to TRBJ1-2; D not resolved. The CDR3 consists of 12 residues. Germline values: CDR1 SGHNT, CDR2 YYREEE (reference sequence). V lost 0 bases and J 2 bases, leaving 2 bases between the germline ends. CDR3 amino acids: CASSLDNYGYTF. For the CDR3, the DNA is TGTGCCAGCAGCTTGGACAACTATGGCTACACCTTC.

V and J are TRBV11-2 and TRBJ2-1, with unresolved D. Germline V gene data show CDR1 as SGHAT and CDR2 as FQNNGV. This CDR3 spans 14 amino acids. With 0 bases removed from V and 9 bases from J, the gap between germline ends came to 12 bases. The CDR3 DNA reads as TGTGCCAGCAGCTTAGATCTTCAGTTTGGTGAGCAGTTCTTC. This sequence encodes CASSLDLQFGEQFF.

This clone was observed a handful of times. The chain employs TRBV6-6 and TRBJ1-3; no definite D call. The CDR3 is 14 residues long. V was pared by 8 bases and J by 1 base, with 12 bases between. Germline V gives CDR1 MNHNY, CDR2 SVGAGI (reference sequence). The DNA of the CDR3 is TGTGCCAGCGGAGCGTGGGTATCTGGAAACACCATATATTTT. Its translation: CASGAWVSGNTIYF.

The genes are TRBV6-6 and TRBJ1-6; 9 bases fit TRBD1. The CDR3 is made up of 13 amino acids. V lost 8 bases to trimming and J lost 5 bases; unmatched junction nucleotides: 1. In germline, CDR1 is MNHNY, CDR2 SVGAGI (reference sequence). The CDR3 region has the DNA TGTGCCAGCGGGGACAGGGATAATTCACCCCTCCACTTT. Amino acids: CASGDRDNSPLHF.

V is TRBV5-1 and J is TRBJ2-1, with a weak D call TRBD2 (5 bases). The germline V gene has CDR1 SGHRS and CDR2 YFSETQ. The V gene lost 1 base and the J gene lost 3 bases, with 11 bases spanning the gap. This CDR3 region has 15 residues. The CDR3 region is CASSLSGVRYNEQFF. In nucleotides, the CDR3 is TGCGCCAGCAGCTTGTCCGGGGTCCGCTACAATGAGCAGTTCTTC.

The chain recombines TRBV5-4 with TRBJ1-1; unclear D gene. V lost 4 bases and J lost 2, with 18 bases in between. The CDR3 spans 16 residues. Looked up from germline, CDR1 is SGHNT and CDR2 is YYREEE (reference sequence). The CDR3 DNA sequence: TGTGCCAGCAGCACCCCTTCGGGGAGTAGCAACACTGAAGCTTTCTTT. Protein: CASSTPSGSSNTEAFF. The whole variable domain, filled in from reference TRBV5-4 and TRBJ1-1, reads ETGVTQSPTHLIKTRGQQVTLRCSSQSGHNTVSWYQQALGQGPQFIFQYYREEENGRGNFPPRFSGLQFPNYSSELNVNALELDDSALYLCASSTPSGSSNTEAFFGQGTRLTVV.

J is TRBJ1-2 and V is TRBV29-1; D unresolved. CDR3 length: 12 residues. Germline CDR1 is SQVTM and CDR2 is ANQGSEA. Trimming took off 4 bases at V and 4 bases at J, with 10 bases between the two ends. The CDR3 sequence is CSVGDTGYGYTF. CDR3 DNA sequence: TGCAGCGTTGGCGATACGGGCTATGGCTACACCTTC.

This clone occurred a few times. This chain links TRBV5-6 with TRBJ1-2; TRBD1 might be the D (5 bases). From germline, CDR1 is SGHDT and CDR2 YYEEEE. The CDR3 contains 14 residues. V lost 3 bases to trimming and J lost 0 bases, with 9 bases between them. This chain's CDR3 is CASSSGPTNYGYTF. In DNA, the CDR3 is TGTGCCAGCAGCTCGGGACCAACTAACTATGGCTACACCTTC.